A single sample gave rise to the 28 T cell receptor beta chains below, sequenced in a study of blood T cell repertoires in COVID-19. Clones were read by immunoSEQ multiplex PCR, and TCRdb kept only the in-frame ones, dropping some. Of roughly 42,000 clones listed, around 90% are singletons. The specimen was peripheral blood. Every receptor here comes from a man in his sixties with acute or convalescent COVID-19.

This clone has only one observation. V and J are TRBV4-3 and TRBJ2-1; TRBD1 agrees at 7 bases. Trimming at V came to 0 bases and at J to 0 bases, leaving 5 bases not matched to a gene. CDR3 length equals 17 residues. Germline V lookup: CDR1 LGHNA, CDR2 YSLEER. The CDR3: CASSQDTTGSSYNEQFF. CDR3 nucleotides: TGCGCCAGCAGCCAAGATACGACAGGGAGCTCCTACAATGAGCAGTTCTTC.

V and J are TRBV6-5 and TRBJ2-1; 7 nucleotides align to TRBD2. Germline CDR1 reads MNHEY; CDR2 reads SVGAGI. Trimming took 11 bases from V and 10 from J; bases not matched to a gene: 14. The CDR3 is 13 amino acids. The CDR3 sequence: CAARVAGRYEQFF. CDR3 DNA: TGTGCCGCGAGGGTAGCGGGCCGCTACGAGCAGTTCTTC.

The rearrangement joins TRBV20-1 to TRBJ1-4; D unresolved. Germline CDR1 is DFQATT and CDR2 is SNEGSKA (reference sequence). This CDR3 is 11 amino acids long. V lost 7 bases to trimming and J lost 8 bases, with 11 bases between them. CDR3: CSVPVREKLFF. CDR3 bases: TGCAGTGTACCGGTCAGGGAAAAACTGTTTTTT.

The chain couples TRBV11-2 to TRBJ2-7, with 9 bases that match TRBD1. The V segment lost 3 bases and the J segment 3 bases; nucleotides outside the gene matches: 6. From germline, CDR1 is SGHAT and CDR2 FQNNGV. The CDR3 is 15 residues long. CDR3 nucleotides: TGTGCCAGCAGCTTCCGGGACAGGGCTTACTACGAGCAGTACTTC. Its protein product is CASSFRDRAYYEQYF.

The chain employs TRBV5-1 and TRBJ2-5, with 8 bases fitting TRBD1. The CDR3 covers 16 residues. Trimming took 1 base from V and 4 from J; bases not matched to a gene: 9. Germline V lookup: CDR1 SGHRS, CDR2 YFSETQ. CDR3 sequence: CASSLLGQGGRETQYF. In DNA form, the CDR3 reads TGCGCCAGCAGCTTGTTAGGACAGGGAGGTCGAGAGACCCAGTACTTC.

The rearrangement joins TRBV6-6 to TRBJ1-3, with D possibly being TRBD1 (6 bases). Per germline, CDR1 MNHNY and CDR2 SVGAGI (reference sequence). This CDR3 spans 13 amino acids. Trimming left V 7 bases short and J 4 bases short, with 11 bases between. CDR3: CASKGQSGNTIYF. The CDR3 bases are TGTGCCAGCAAGGGACAATCAGGAAACACCATATATTTT.

The rearrangement uses TRBV28 and TRBJ1-5, with D tentatively TRBD1 (5 bases). This CDR3 comprises 14 residues. V lost 7 bases to trimming and J lost 3 bases, with 13 bases between them. Germline CDR1 MDHEN, CDR2 SYDVKM. The CDR3 bases are TGTGCCAGCACCCCCGGGGGGTACAATCAGCCCCAGCATTTT. Protein product: CASTPGGYNQPQHF.

This rearrangement joins TRBV14 to TRBJ1-4, with D hard to call. Germline V lookup: CDR1 SGHDN, CDR2 FVKESK. Trimming stripped 5 bases from V and 11 bases from J, with 15 bases between. CDR3 size: 13 residues. The CDR3 protein is CASSVIDAGKLFF. CDR3 nucleotides: TGTGCCAGCAGCGTAATAGATGCGGGGAAACTGTTTTTT.

The chain couples TRBV3-1 (or the pseudogene TRBV3-2) to TRBJ1-1; 10 nucleotides agree with TRBD1. The CDR3 spans 19 residues. Germline CDR1 LGHDT, CDR2 YNNKEL (reference sequence). V shed 3 bases, J shed 6 bases, and the junction held 19 bases outside the gene matches. The DNA for the CDR3 is TGTGCCAGCAGCCACGATATACTAGACGTGGGACAGGGGTTTGCTGAAGCTTTCTTT. It is translated as CASSHDILDVGQGFAEAFF.

The chain combines TRBV6-5 with TRBJ2-7, with TRBD2 matching 7 bases. Unmatched junction bases numbered 5, after V lost 2 bases and J lost 7 bases. The CDR3 covers 13 residues. The germline gives CDR1 MNHEY, CDR2 SVGAGI. The CDR3 DNA reads as TGTGCCAGCAGTTACACTTGGCGGGGGGAGCAGTACTTC. It yields the protein CASSYTWRGEQYF.

This rearrangement joins TRBV7-6 to TRBJ2-1, with D unresolved. Deletions cut 6 bases from V and 7 bases from J, with 16 bases between. Per the germline V gene, CDR1 is SGHVS and CDR2 is FNYEAQ. The CDR3 runs 14 residues. This chain's CDR3 is CASSLRGPRNEQFF. CDR3 nucleotides: TGTGCCAGCAGTCTCCGAGGCCCAAGGAATGAGCAGTTCTTC.

CDR3 region: CASSSVLSRGYTF. CDR3 DNA: TGTGCCAGCAGCAGCGTCTTATCGAGGGGCTACACCTTC. This sequence joins TRBV12-3 or TRBV12-4 and TRBJ1-2; no clear D gene. The CDR3 length is 13 residues. The ends were cut back, 6 bases at V and 8 bases at J, with 16 bases in the middle.

Only a few counts were recorded for this clone. The gene calls are TRBV3-1 (or the pseudogene TRBV3-2) and TRBJ1-1, with D possibly matching TRBD1 (6 bases). This CDR3 is 20 amino acids long. Trimming took 1 base from V and 0 from J, leaving 24 bases between them. Germline V gene data show CDR1 as LGHDT and CDR2 as YNNKEL (reference sequence). The CDR3 here is CASSQVRTPGGANLNTEAFF. CDR3 bases: TGTGCCAGCAGCCAAGTACGTACCCCCGGGGGGGCGAACTTGAACACTGAAGCTTTCTTT.

The chain couples TRBV11-3 to TRBJ1-1; 7 bases fit TRBD1. J gave up 2 bases and V 5 bases, and 5 bases lay outside the gene matches. The CDR3 covers 14 residues. Per the germline V gene, CDR1 is SGHNT and CDR2 is YENEEA. CDR3 residues: CASSPGQLNTEAFF. Written as DNA, the CDR3 is TGTGCCAGCAGCCCGGGACAGCTAAACACTGAAGCTTTCTTT.

The chain carries TRBV29-1 and TRBJ1-2; the match to TRBD1 covers 7 bases. CDR1 is SQVTM and CDR2 is ANQGSEA in the germline V gene. J gave up 8 bases and V 4 bases, and 4 bases lay outside the gene matches. The CDR3 covers 11 residues. This chain's CDR3 is CSVGDRRGYTF. CDR3 nucleotides: TGCAGCGTTGGGGACAGAAGAGGCTACACCTTC.

This chain links TRBV5-1 with TRBJ1-2; TRBD1 matches at 8 bases. Germline CDR1 is SGHRS and CDR2 is YFSETQ. The V segment lost 4 bases and the J segment 4 bases; nucleotides outside the gene matches: 6. The length of the CDR3 is 14 residues. CDR3 loop: CASSGQGGGYGYTF. The CDR3 nucleotides are TGCGCCAGCAGCGGACAGGGAGGAGGCTATGGCTACACCTTC.

The chain recombines TRBV7-8 with TRBJ2-4, with a weak D call TRBD1 (5 bases). CDR3 length equals 14 residues. Germline V gives CDR1 SGHVS, CDR2 FQNEAQ. Trimming took 5 bases from V and 0 from J, leaving 8 bases between them. CDR3 sequence: CASSPRGAKNIQYF. In DNA form, the CDR3 reads TGTGCCAGCAGCCCTAGGGGAGCCAAAAACATTCAGTACTTC.

This rearrangement joins TRBV13 to TRBJ1-1, with 10 positions matching TRBD1. There are 15 residues in the CDR3. CDR1 is PRHDT and CDR2 is FYEKMQ in the germline V gene (reference sequence). V shed 5 bases, J shed 2 bases, and the junction held 5 bases outside the gene matches. In DNA form, the CDR3 reads TGTGCCAGCAGCGTGGGACAGGGGTATAACACTGAAGCTTTCTTT. This encodes CASSVGQGYNTEAFF.

This clone is medium-sized by share. The same CDR3 also results from other DNA sequences found in this sample. The V gene is TRBV6-1, the J gene TRBJ2-5, with 8 positions matching TRBD1. CDR1 is MNHNS, CDR2 SASEGT, per germline. V lost 1 base, J lost 2 bases, and 0 bases stayed unmatched. The CDR3 covers 14 residues. The CDR3 spells CASSEGTGQETQYF. CDR3 bases: TGTGCCAGCAGTGAAGGGACAGGGCAAGAGACCCAGTACTTC.

V gene TRBV7-2 combines with J gene TRBJ1-2; a weak D match, TRBD1 (5 bases). Per germline, CDR1 SGHTA and CDR2 FQGNSA. Trimming stripped 5 bases from V and 0 bases from J, with 13 bases between. This CDR3 has 15 residues. The CDR3 DNA follows: TGTGCCAGCAGCCCTCGAGGAGGGGCTAACTATGGCTACACCTTC. The encoded protein is CASSPRGGANYGYTF.

The DNA for the CDR3 is TGTGCCAGTAGTATTGGACTAGCGGGGGGGCTATTTATGAATGAGCAGTTCTTC. Protein product: CASSIGLAGGLFMNEQFF. The genes are TRBV19 and TRBJ2-1; 15 positions match TRBD2. From germline, CDR1 is LNHDA and CDR2 SQIVND (reference sequence). This CDR3 is built from 18 residues. The V and J ends lost 3 bases and 7 bases, in that order; junction bases with no gene match: 10. Based on the CDR3 plus reference TRBV19 and TRBJ2-1, the full variable domain is DGGITQSPKYLFRKEGQNVTLSCEQNLNHDAMYWYRQDPGQGLRLIYYSQIVNDFQKGDIAEGYSVSREKKESFPLTVTSAQKNPTAFYLCASSIGLAGGLFMNEQFFGPGTRLTVL.

This rearrangement joins TRBV7-2 to TRBJ2-7; D unresolved. CDR3 length equals 14 residues. Germline CDR1 is SGHTA and CDR2 is FQGNSA. Trimming stripped 1 base from V and 3 bases from J, with 10 bases between. The CDR3 loop is CASSLEPGDYEQYF. Here the CDR3 DNA reads TGTGCCAGCAGCTTAGAGCCAGGCGACTACGAGCAGTACTTC.

The rearrangement joins TRBV4-3 to TRBJ1-4; 12 bases are shared with TRBD1. The CDR3 is 19 amino acids. CDR1 and CDR2 from the germline V gene are LGHNA and YSLEER. V lost 1 base and J lost 8; bases outside the gene matches: 14. CDR3 amino acids: CASSQASGQGAGLGEKLFF. CDR3 DNA: TGCGCCAGCAGCCAAGCATCGGGACAGGGGGCGGGTTTGGGAGAAAAACTGTTTTTT.

The chain couples TRBV2 to TRBJ2-1; 10 bases line up with TRBD2. With 10 bases clipped from V and 1 base from J, the junction kept 10 bases outside the gene matches. The CDR3 spans 16 residues. Germline CDR1 reads SNHLY; CDR2 reads FYNNEI. The CDR3 reads CATYLLAGASYNEQFF. The CDR3 DNA reads TGTGCCACATACCTCCTAGCGGGGGCGTCCTACAATGAGCAGTTCTTC.

CDR3 sequence (DNA): TGCGCCAGCAGCACCCAGGGGGCGGGAACTAATGAAAAACTGTTTTTT. As protein: CASSTQGAGTNEKLFF. The chain recombines TRBV4-1 with TRBJ1-4, with 8 bases fitting TRBD1. Germline trimming cut 5 bases from V and 1 base from J; bases unmatched to any gene: 6. Per germline, CDR1 MGHRA and CDR2 YSYEKL. This CDR3 is 16 amino acids long.

This chain uses TRBV2 with TRBJ2-2; a possible D gene is TRBD1 (5 bases). CDR1 is SNHLY, CDR2 FYNNEI, per germline. V shed 2 bases and J shed 3 bases, with 7 bases lying between them. This CDR3 region has 14 residues. CDR3 nucleotides: TGTGCCAGCAGTGAAAACAGGTACACCGGGGAGCTGTTTTTT. Protein sequence: CASSENRYTGELFF.

The chain uses TRBV7-2 and TRBJ2-5; TRBD2 matches at 7 bases. Germline CDR1 reads SGHTA; CDR2 reads FQGNSA. The CDR3 covers 14 residues. The V segment lost 3 bases and the J segment 6 bases; nucleotides outside the gene matches: 7. CDR3 loop: CASSFPGGKQTQYF. CDR3 DNA: TGTGCCAGCAGCTTTCCGGGAGGCAAGCAGACCCAGTACTTC.

The chain uses TRBV6-5 and TRBJ2-1; D is unclear. The CDR3 totals 15 residues. The V end was cut by 2 bases, the J end by 0 bases, with 8 bases between. From germline, CDR1 is MNHEY and CDR2 SVGAGI. DNA of the CDR3: TGTGCCAGCAGTTACGGGCTGAGCTCCTACAATGAGCAGTTCTTC. Its protein product is CASSYGLSSYNEQFF.